The 18 T cell receptor beta chains below come from one sample, sequenced in a study of cytomegalovirus exposure and HLA in healthy donors. Use of 60 Vbeta and 13 Jbeta primers characterized the PCR. Clones were read by immunoSEQ multiplex PCR, and TCRdb kept only the in-frame ones, dropping some. The data hold some 88,000 clones, with over 65% observed a single time. Sequencing was performed on PBMCs. The receptor set was obtained from a woman under 30 in good health and CMV-seropositive.

As for this clone: At one boundary the junction diverges from the germline segment, which might be a read error. Other DNA sequences in the sample encode the same CDR3. The chain is built from TRBV28 and TRBJ2-7; possibly TRBD2 for D (5 bases). The CDR3 sequence is 14 residues long. CDR1 is MDHEN and CDR2 is SYDVKM in the germline V gene. Here the CDR3 DNA reads TGCGCCAGCAGTTTTCCGGGGAGTAACTACGAGCAGTACTTC. Amino acid sequence: CASSFPGSNYEQYF.

J is TRBJ1-6 and V is TRBV9, with no clear D. The CDR3 totals 13 residues. Germline CDR1 reads SGDLS; CDR2 reads YYNGEE. Trimming stripped 4 bases from V and 10 bases from J, with 12 bases between. CDR3 sequence reads: CASSLEPGSPLHF. The CDR3 nucleotides are TGTGCCAGCAGCCTGGAGCCCGGATCACCCCTCCACTTT. Drawing the rest from reference TRBV9 and TRBJ1-6, the complete variable domain is DSGVTQTPKHLITATGQRVTLRCSPRSGDLSVYWYQQSLDQGLQFLIQYYNGEERAKGNILERFSAQQFPDLHSELNLSSLELGDSALYFCASSLEPGSPLHFGNGTRLTVT.

A word on this clone: This sample includes further DNA sequences coding for the same CDR3. The genes are TRBV27 and TRBJ2-7; the match to TRBD1 covers 7 bases. Germline CDR1 and CDR2: MNHEY and SMNVEV (reference sequence). The V and J ends lost 6 bases and 2 bases, in that order; junction bases with no gene match: 7. The CDR3 runs 14 residues. CDR3 sequence (DNA): TGTGCCAGCAGCCTACAGGGGCCACCCTACGAGCAGTACTTC. Translation: CASSLQGPPYEQYF.

This clone was seen a single time. The chain uses TRBV9 and TRBJ2-7; 11 positions agree with TRBD1. From germline, CDR1 is SGDLS and CDR2 YYNGEE. This CDR3 spans 16 amino acids. Unmatched junction bases numbered 3, after V lost 0 bases and J lost 1 base. The DNA for the CDR3 is TGTGCCAGCAGCGTAGCCGGACAGGGGGCTTCCTACGAGCAGTACTTC. Protein: CASSVAGQGASYEQYF.

This chain joins TRBV7-3 and TRBJ1-4, with TRBD1 as a possible D gene (6 bases). Germline V lookup: CDR1 SGHTA, CDR2 FQGTGA. The germline V and J ends were trimmed by 5 bases and 5 bases, with 12 bases remaining between them. This CDR3 is built from 14 residues. CDR3 coding DNA: TGTGCCAGCAGCCCCTCGGACAGAAATGAAAAACTGTTTTTT. Protein sequence: CASSPSDRNEKLFF.

The gene calls are TRBV9 and TRBJ1-1; TRBD1 aligns across 9 bases. V shed 3 bases, J shed 5 bases, and the junction held 8 bases outside the gene matches. The CDR3 has 15 amino acids. The germline V gene encodes CDR1 SGDLS and CDR2 YYNGEE. DNA for the CDR3: TGTGCCAGCAGCGGCACCGGGACAGGGTGGACTGAAGCTTTCTTT. Amino acids: CASSGTGTGWTEAFF.

V gene TRBV7-8 combines with J gene TRBJ2-5; 8 bases fit TRBD2. Trimming cost V 3 bases and J 1 base; bases outside gene matches: 4. The CDR3 spans 15 residues. The germline gives CDR1 SGHVS, CDR2 FQNEAQ. The CDR3 spells CASSFLLAAQETQYF. CDR3 in DNA: TGTGCCAGCAGCTTTCTACTAGCGGCCCAAGAGACCCAGTACTTC.

Here the CDR3 DNA reads TGTGCCAGCAGTTACTCACAGTACCAAGAGACCCAGTACTTC. Translation gives CASSYSQYQETQYF. V and J are TRBV6-6 and TRBJ2-5; D remains unclear. The germline CDR1 and CDR2 sequences are MNHNY and SVGAGI (reference sequence). The ends were cut back, 0 bases at V and 0 bases at J, with 5 bases in the middle. This CDR3 is 14 amino acids long.

The chain uses TRBV9 and TRBJ2-7; tentative D call: TRBD2 (6 bases). CDR1 and CDR2 (germline): SGDLS, YYNGEE. The CDR3 consists of 16 residues. Trimming took off 0 bases at V and 0 bases at J, with 13 bases between the two ends. The CDR3 spells CASSVGLGGSSYEQYF. In DNA form, the CDR3 reads TGTGCCAGCAGCGTAGGACTGGGGGGAAGCTCCTACGAGCAGTACTTC.

The chain carries TRBV7-6 and TRBJ1-2; D might be TRBD1 (5 bases). The CDR3 consists of 14 residues. The germline V and J ends were trimmed by 2 bases and 2 bases, with 9 bases remaining between them. Germline assignment: CDR1 SGHVS and CDR2 FNYEAQ. DNA of the CDR3: TGTGCCAGCAGCTTATGGCCAGGGAACTATGGCTACACCTTC. Translating it yields CASSLWPGNYGYTF.

This rearrangement joins TRBV19 to TRBJ1-5; no reliable D call. V was shortened by 1 base and J by 3 bases, with 10 bases between the two germline ends. The CDR3 runs to 15 residues. CDR1 is LNHDA and CDR2 is SQIVND in the germline V gene (reference sequence). The chain's CDR3 is CASSIVAAFNQPQHF. CDR3 bases: TGTGCCAGTAGTATAGTAGCAGCCTTCAATCAGCCCCAGCATTTT.

The chain employs TRBV15 and TRBJ2-7; 8 bases are a match to TRBD1. Trimming cost V 5 bases and J 3 bases; bases outside gene matches: 6. This CDR3 has 14 residues. Germline V lookup: CDR1 LNHNV, CDR2 YYDKDF (reference sequence). Written as DNA, the CDR3 is TGTGCCACCAGCTCAGGACAGGGAGGCTACGAGCAGTACTTC. It encodes CATSSGQGGYEQYF. Full variable domain (remainder filled in from reference TRBV15 and TRBJ2-7): DAMVIQNPRYQVTQFGKPVTLSCSQTLNHNVMYWYQQKSSQAPKLLFHYYDKDFNNEADTPDNFQSRRPNTSFCFLDIRSPGLGDTAMYLCATSSGQGGYEQYFGPGTRLTVT.

V is TRBV2 and J is TRBJ1-1; 11 bases agree with TRBD1. CDR1 and CDR2 from the germline V gene are SNHLY and FYNNEI. V lost 4 bases, J lost 8 bases, and 6 bases stayed unmatched. The CDR3 is 14 amino acids. CDR3 region: CASSVFGTGGEAFF. Here the CDR3 DNA reads TGTGCCAGCAGTGTGTTCGGGACAGGGGGGGAAGCTTTCTTT. Using reference TRBV2 and TRBJ1-1 for the parts outside the CDR3, the full variable domain is EPEVTQTPSHQVTQMGQEVILRCVPISNHLYFYWYRQILGQKVEFLVSFYNNEISEKSEIFDDQFSVERPDGSNFTLKIRSTKLEDSAMYFCASSVFGTGGEAFFGQGTRLTVV.

In its sample, this clone was seen a few times. This chain connects TRBV5-6 to TRBJ2-2, with 8 bases fitting TRBD1. This CDR3 is built from 16 residues. The germline gives CDR1 SGHDT, CDR2 YYEEEE. V lost 4 bases to trimming and J lost 2 bases; unmatched junction nucleotides: 7. CDR3 coding DNA: TGTGCCAGCAGCCACCGGGACAGGCCCAACACCGGGGAGCTGTTTTTT. Amino acid sequence: CASSHRDRPNTGELFF.

This clone was observed at least ten times. This chain joins TRBV4-3 and TRBJ1-2; D possibly corresponds to TRBD1 (6 bases). V shed 0 bases and J shed 7 bases, with 15 bases lying between them. Germline V gene data show CDR1 as LGHNA and CDR2 as YSLEER. This CDR3 has 15 amino acids. The CDR3 bases are TGCGCCAGCAGCCAAGATCGTGTCGGCAGGGGTGGCTACACCTTC. Its translation: CASSQDRVGRGGYTF.

The V and J genes are TRBV29-1 and TRBJ1-2; the D gene is possibly TRBD1 (6 bases). Germline CDR1 and CDR2: SQVTM and ANQGSEA. The CDR3 consists of 13 residues. The V end lost 7 bases, the J end lost 7 bases, and 19 bases lay between the germline ends. The CDR3 reads CSAALGGGGGYTF. CDR3 nucleotide sequence: TGCAGCGCCGCGCTTGGGGGGGGCGGTGGCTACACCTTC. Full variable domain (remainder filled in from reference TRBV29-1 and TRBJ1-2): SAVISQKPSRDICQRGTSLTIQCQVDSQVTMMFWYRQQPGQSLTLIATANQGSEATYESGFVIDKFPISRPNLTFSTLTVSNMSPEDSSIYLCSAALGGGGGYTFGSGTRLTVV.

The chain uses TRBV9 and TRBJ1-5; D remains unclear. The CDR3 has 13 residues. In germline, CDR1 is SGDLS, CDR2 YYNGEE. V lost 4 bases and J lost 4, with 9 bases in between. The CDR3 DNA follows: TGTGCCAGCAGCATAAACACGAATCAGCCCCAGCATTTT. Translation gives CASSINTNQPQHF.

The rearrangement joins TRBV6-4 to TRBJ2-1; tentative D call: TRBD2 (6 bases). The germline V gene encodes CDR1 MRHNA and CDR2 SNTAGT. The CDR3 sequence is 14 residues long. Trimming pared 7 bases from V and 6 bases from J, leaving 16 bases between. CDR3 sequence reads: CASKYSGASNEQFF. CDR3 sequence (DNA): TGTGCCAGCAAATATAGCGGAGCCTCCAATGAGCAGTTCTTC.